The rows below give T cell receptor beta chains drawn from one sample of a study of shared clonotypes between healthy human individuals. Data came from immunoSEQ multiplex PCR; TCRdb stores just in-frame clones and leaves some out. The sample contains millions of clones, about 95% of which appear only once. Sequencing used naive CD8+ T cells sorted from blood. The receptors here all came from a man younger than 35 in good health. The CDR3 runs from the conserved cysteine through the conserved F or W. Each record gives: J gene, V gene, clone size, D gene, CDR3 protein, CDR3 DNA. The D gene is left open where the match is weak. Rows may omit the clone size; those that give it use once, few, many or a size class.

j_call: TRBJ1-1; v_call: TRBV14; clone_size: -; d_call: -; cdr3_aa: CASSQEREGNTEAFF; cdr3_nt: TGTGCCAGCAGCCAAGAACGGGAGGGGAACACTGAAGCTTTCTTT
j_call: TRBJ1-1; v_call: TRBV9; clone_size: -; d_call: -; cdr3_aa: CASSGDFAEAFF; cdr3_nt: TGTGCCAGCAGCGGAGACTTCGCTGAAGCTTTCTTT
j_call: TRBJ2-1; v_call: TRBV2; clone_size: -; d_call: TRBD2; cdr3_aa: CASPTSGSSNEQFF; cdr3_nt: TGTGCCAGCCCCACTAGCGGGAGTTCGAATGAGCAGTTCTTC
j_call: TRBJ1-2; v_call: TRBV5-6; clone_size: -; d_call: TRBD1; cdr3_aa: CASSRDSSLYGYTF; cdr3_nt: TGTGCCAGCAGCCGGGACAGTTCTCTCTATGGCTACACCTTC
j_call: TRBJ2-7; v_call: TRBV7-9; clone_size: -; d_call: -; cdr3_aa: CASSLAGSLSYEQYF; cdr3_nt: TGTGCCAGCAGCTTAGCAGGCAGTCTCTCCTACGAGCAGTACTTC
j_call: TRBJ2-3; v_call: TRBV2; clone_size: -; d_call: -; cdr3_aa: CAGGSGQSQGLDF; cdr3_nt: TGTGCCGGGGGGTCCGGCCAAAGTCAGGGTTTGGATTTT
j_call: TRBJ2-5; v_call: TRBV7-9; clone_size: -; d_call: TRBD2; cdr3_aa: CASSLAPGLAEAQYF; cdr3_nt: TGTGCCAGCAGCTTAGCCCCGGGACTAGCAGAGGCCCAGTACTTC
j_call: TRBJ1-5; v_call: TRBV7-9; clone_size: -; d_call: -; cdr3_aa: CASSQGDISNQPQHF; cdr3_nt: TGTGCCAGCAGCCAAGGGGACATCAGCAATCAGCCCCAGCATTTT
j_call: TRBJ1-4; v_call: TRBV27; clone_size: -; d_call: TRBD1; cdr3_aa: CASSSSGGSNEKLFF; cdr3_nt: TGTGCCAGCAGTTCGTCAGGGGGGTCTAATGAAAAACTGTTTTTT
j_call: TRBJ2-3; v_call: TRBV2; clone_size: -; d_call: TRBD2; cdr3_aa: CASSGTSGLTDTQYF; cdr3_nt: TGTGCCAGCAGTGGTACTAGCGGTCTCACAGATACGCAGTATTTT
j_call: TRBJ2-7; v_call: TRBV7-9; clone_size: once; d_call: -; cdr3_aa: CASSLVGGYSYEQYF; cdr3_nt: TGTGCCAGCAGCTTAGTCGGGGGCTACTCCTACGAGCAGTACTTC
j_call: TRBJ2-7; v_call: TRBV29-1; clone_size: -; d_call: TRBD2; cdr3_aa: CSVGLAQSYEQYF; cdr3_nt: TGCAGCGTTGGACTAGCCCAGTCCTACGAGCAGTACTTC
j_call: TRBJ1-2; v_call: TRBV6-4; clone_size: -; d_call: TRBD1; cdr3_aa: CASKRTGDSYGYTF; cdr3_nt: TGTGCCAGCAAGCGAACAGGGGATAGCTATGGCTACACCTTC
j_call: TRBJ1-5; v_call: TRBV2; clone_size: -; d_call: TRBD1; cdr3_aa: CASSHRGTLEGNQPQHF; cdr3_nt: TGTGCCAGCAGTCACAGGGGGACCCTTGAGGGCAATCAGCCCCAGCATTTT
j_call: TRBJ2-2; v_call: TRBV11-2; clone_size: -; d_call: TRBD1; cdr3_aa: CASSSSQGGFTGELFF; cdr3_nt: TGTGCCAGCAGCTCGTCACAGGGGGGTTTCACCGGGGAGCTGTTTTTT
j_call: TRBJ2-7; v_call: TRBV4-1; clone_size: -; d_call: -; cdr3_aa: CASSQDGQLGYEQYF; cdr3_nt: TGCGCCAGCAGCCAGGATGGGCAGTTGGGCTACGAGCAGTACTTC
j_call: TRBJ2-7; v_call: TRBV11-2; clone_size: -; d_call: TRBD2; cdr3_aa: CASSPRTSSSYEQYF; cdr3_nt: TGTGCCAGCAGCCCGCGGACTAGCTCCTCCTACGAGCAGTACTTC
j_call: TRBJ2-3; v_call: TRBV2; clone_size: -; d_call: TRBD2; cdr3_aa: CASLPLAGGANGQYF; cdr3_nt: TGTGCCAGCCTTCCACTAGCGGGAGGGGCCAATGGGCAGTATTTT
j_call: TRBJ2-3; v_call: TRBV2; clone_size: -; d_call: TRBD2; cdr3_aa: CASSVRSGGGTDTQYF; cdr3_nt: TGTGCCAGCAGTGTGCGGAGCGGGGGCGGCACAGATACGCAGTATTTT
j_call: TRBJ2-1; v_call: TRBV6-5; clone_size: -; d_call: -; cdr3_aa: CASRPERVQWDEQFF; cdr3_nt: TGTGCCAGCAGACCTGAAAGAGTCCAGTGGGATGAGCAGTTCTTC
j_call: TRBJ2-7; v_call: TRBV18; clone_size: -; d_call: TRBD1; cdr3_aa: CASSPRDSPYEQYF; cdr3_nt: TGTGCCAGCTCACCAAGGGACAGTCCCTACGAGCAGTACTTC
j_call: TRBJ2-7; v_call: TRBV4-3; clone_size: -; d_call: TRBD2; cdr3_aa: CASSQRTSGGPYEQYF; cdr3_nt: TGCGCCAGCAGCCAGAGGACTAGCGGGGGGCCCTACGAGCAGTACTTC
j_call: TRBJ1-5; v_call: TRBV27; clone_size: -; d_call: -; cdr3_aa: CASSSQGFNQPQHF; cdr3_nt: TGTGCCAGCAGTTCACAGGGATTCAATCAGCCCCAGCATTTT
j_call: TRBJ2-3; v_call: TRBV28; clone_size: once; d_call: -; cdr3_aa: CASSFPVAEATDTQYF; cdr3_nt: TGTGCCAGCAGTTTCCCCGTAGCGGAAGCTACAGATACGCAGTATTTT
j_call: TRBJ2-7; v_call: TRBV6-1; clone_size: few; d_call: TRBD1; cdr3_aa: CASSVTGTGDFYEQYF; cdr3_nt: TGTGCCAGCAGTGTTACCGGGACAGGGGATTTCTACGAGCAGTACTTC
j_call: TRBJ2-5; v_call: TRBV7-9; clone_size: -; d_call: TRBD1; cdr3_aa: CASSQTSDRVETQYF; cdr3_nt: TGTGCCAGCAGCCAAACCTCCGACAGGGTCGAGACCCAGTACTTC
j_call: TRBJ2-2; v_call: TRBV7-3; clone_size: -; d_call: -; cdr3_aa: CASSLNLGAGELFF; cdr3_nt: TGTGCCAGCAGCTTAAATCTGGGGGCCGGGGAGCTGTTTTTT
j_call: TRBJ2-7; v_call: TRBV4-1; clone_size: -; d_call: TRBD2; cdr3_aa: CASSQGPGLASEQYF; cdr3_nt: TGCGCCAGCAGCCAAGGTCCGGGACTAGCGAGCGAGCAGTACTTC
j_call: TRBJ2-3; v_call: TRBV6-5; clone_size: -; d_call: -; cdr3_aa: CASSYSTGPDTQYF; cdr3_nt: TGTGCCAGCAGTTACTCAACAGGGCCAGATACGCAGTATTTT
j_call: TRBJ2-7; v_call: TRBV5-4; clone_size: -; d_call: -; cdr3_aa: CASSFLGEQYF; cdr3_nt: TGTGCCAGCAGCTTTCTGGGGGAGCAGTACTTC
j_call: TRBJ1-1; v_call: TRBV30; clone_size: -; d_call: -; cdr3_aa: CAWKDLRGKAFF; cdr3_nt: TGTGCCTGGAAGGACTTGAGGGGCAAAGCTTTCTTT